The rows below give T cell receptor beta chains drawn from one sample of a study of blood T cell repertoires in COVID-19. Assay: immunoSEQ multiplex PCR; the TCRdb copy retains only in-frame clones and omits some. The repertoire holds about 360,000 clones, with about 86% as singletons. The sequenced sample consisted of peripheral blood. The receptors were sampled from a woman aged 60-75 years with COVID-19, enrolled during active disease. The conserved cysteine and the conserved F or W are not part of the CDR3 here. Each record gives: V gene, D gene, CDR3 protein. D genes are given only for firm matches.

V: TRBV19
D: TRBD1
CDR3: ASSTTGDYGYT

V: TRBV29-1
D: NA
CDR3: STGTTYGYT

V: TRBV6-5
D: NA
CDR3: ASSYSPQGGEQY

V: TRBV7-3
D: TRBD2
CDR3: ASSPRIAGAIEQF

V: TRBV13
D: TRBD2
CDR3: ASSLGGGRETQY

V: TRBV5-6
D: NA
CDR3: ASTSQGHTEYTIY

V: TRBV2
D: NA
CDR3: ASSLTGNNSPLH

V: TRBV19
D: TRBD1
CDR3: ASSTGQGYGYT

V: TRBV7-6
D: NA
CDR3: ASSFGESYEQY

V: TRBV6-2/TRBV6-3
D: NA
CDR3: ASSPLAFPDTQY

V: TRBV7-9
D: TRBD2
CDR3: ASSSGLAFHEQY

V: TRBV7-3
D: TRBD2
CDR3: ASSLRRGLAGQETQY

V: TRBV2
D: NA
CDR3: ASSVRGLLSNEQF

V: TRBV3-1/TRBV3-2
D: NA
CDR3: ASSRPAGGNEQF

V: TRBV2
D: TRBD2
CDR3: ATGGGETQY

V: TRBV7-2
D: NA
CDR3: ASSSSGTHTGELF

V: TRBV5-6
D: NA
CDR3: ASNPDSDYNSPLH

V: TRBV18
D: TRBD1
CDR3: ASSPLSGQSGANVLT

V: TRBV18
D: NA
CDR3: ASSPSGPDTQY

V: TRBV9
D: NA
CDR3: ASRPGATNSPLH

V: TRBV6-5
D: TRBD1
CDR3: ASSPLDRLNYGYT

V: TRBV6-5
D: NA
CDR3: ARDNTCSGNTIY

V: TRBV6-6
D: NA
CDR3: ASKDGSSYEQY

V: TRBV5-1
D: NA
CDR3: ASSLEQGVAF

V: TRBV7-9
D: NA
CDR3: ASSLDSTSTEAF

V: TRBV30
D: TRBD1
CDR3: AWSPGTGHQPQH

V: TRBV19
D: TRBD1
CDR3: ASSIGSAGGLGYT

V: TRBV4-3
D: NA
CDR3: ASSPSPRSKAKNIQY

V: TRBV11-3
D: TRBD2
CDR3: ASSPQGLPWETQY

V: TRBV5-1
D: NA
CDR3: ASSPIVSGVSGANVLT

V: TRBV4-1
D: NA
CDR3: ASSQDRGGGSQETQY

V: TRBV4-2
D: NA
CDR3: ASSQAYGTYHQPQH

V: TRBV3-1/TRBV3-2
D: TRBD1
CDR3: ASSQVGQGANYGYT

V: TRBV5-1
D: TRBD2
CDR3: ASSYTTAGGGQETQY

V: TRBV19
D: NA
CDR3: ASRVGASGNTIY

V: TRBV6-5
D: TRBD2
CDR3: ASSYSAAGGSYEQY